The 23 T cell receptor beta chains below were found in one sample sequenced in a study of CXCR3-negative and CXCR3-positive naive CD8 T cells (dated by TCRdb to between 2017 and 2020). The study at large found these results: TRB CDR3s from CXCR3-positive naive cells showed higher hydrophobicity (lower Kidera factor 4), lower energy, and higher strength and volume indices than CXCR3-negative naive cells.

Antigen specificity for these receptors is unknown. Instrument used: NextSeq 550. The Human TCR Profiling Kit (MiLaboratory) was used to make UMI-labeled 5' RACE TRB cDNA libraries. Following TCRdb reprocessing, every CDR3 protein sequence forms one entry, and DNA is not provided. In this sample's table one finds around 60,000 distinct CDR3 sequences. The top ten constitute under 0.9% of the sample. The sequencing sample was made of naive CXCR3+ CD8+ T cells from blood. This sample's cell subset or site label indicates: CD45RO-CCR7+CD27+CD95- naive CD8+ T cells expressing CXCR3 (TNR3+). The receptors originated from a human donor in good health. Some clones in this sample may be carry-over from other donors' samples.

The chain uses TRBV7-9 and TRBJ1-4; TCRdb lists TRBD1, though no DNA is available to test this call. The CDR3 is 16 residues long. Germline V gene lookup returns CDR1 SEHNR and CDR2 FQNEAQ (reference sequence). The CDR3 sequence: CASSHTFRGGDEKLFF.

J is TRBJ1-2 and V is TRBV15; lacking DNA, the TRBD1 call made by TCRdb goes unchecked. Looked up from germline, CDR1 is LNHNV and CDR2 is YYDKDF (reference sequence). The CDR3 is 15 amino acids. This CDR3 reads CATSSSGTENYGYTF.

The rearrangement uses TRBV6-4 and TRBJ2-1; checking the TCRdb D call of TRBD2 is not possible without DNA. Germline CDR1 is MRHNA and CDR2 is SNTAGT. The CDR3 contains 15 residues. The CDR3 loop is CASSDSPGGGREQFF.

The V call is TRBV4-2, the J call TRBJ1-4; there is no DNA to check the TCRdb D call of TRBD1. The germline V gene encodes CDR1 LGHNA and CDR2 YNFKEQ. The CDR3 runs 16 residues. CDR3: CASSQDNWDLSEKLFF.

CDR3 in amino acids: CSARGPLAGGYEQYF. V gene TRBV20-1 combines with J gene TRBJ2-7; TCRdb outputs TRBD2, but without DNA this stays unchecked. Per germline, CDR1 DFQATT and CDR2 SNEGSKA (reference sequence). The length of the CDR3 is 15 residues.

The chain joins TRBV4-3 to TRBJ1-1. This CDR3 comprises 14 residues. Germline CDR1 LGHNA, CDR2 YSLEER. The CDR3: CASSRTGTNTEAFF.

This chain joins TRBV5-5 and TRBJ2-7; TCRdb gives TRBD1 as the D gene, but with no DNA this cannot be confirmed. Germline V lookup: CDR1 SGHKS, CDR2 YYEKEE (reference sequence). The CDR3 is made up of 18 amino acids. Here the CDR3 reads CASSLGGAPGQGVYEQYF. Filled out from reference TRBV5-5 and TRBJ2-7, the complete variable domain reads DAGVTQSPTHLIKTRGQQVTLRCSPISGHKSVSWYQQVLGQGPQFIFQYYEKEERGRGNFPDRFSARQFPNYSSELNVNALLLGDSALYLCASSLGGAPGQGVYEQYFGPGTRLTVT.

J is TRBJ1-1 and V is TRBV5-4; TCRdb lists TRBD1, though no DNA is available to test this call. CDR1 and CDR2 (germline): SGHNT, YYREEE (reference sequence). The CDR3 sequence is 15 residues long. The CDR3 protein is CASSLGTEGNTEAFF.

This chain's CDR3 is CASSWAGGGYLDEQFF. The V gene is TRBV27, the J gene TRBJ2-1; TCRdb lists TRBD2, though no DNA is available to test this call. The CDR3 has 16 residues. Germline values: CDR1 MNHEY, CDR2 SMNVEV (reference sequence).

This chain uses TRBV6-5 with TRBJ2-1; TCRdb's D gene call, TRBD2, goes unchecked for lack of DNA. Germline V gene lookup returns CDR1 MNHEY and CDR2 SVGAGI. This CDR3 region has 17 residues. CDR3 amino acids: CASSYSPGPTTYNEQFF.

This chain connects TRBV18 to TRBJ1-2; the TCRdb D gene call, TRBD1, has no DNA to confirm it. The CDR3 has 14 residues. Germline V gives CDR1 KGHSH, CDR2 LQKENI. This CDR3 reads CASSPPGAAYGYTF.

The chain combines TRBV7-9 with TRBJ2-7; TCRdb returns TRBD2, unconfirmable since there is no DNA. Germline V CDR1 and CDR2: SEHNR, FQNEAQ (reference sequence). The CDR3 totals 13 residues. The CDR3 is CASGREVPYEQYF.

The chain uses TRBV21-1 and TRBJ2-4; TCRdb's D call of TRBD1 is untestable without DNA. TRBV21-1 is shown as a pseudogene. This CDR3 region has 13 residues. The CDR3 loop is CASLTGTRNIQYF.

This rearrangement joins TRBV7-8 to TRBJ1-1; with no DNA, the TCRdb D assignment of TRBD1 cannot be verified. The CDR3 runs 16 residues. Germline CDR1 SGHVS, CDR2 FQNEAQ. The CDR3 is CASSLLTQGEVTEAFF.

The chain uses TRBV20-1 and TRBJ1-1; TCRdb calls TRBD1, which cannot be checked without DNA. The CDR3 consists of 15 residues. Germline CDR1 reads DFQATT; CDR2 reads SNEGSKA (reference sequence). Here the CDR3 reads CSARPPTGMNTEAFF.

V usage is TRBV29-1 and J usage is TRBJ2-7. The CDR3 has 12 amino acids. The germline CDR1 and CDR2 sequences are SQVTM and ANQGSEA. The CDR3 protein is CSVSVSSYEQYF.

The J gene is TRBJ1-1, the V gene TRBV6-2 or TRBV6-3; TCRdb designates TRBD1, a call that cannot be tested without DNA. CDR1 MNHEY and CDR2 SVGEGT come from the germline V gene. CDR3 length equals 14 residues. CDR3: CASSYDRLNTEAFF.

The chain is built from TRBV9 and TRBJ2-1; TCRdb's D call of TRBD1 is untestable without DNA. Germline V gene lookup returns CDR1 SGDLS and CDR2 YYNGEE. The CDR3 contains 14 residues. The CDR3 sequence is CASSVGGLVNEQFF.

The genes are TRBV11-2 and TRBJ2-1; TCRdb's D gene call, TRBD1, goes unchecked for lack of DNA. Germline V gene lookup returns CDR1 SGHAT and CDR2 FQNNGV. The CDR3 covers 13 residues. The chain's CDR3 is CASSVTGYNEQFF.

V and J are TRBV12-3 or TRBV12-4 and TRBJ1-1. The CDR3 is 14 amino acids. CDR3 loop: CASSFQGHNTEAFF.

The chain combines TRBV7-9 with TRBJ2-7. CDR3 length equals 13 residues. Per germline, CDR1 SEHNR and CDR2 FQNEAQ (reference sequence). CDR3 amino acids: CASSWGSTYEQYF.

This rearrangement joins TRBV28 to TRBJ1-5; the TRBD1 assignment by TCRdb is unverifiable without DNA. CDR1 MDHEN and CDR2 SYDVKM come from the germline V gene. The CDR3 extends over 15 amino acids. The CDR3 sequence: CASRLTGLSNQPQHF.

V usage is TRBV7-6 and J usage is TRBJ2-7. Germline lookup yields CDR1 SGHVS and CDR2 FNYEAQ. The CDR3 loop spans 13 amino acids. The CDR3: CASSFFRSYEQYF.